This TCR beta chain stems from a study of beta chain features in type 1 diabetes. Study outcomes and limitations: Researchers report that Type 1 diabetes patients had moderately but significantly shorter TCRB CDR3s across all four CD4+ subsets.

Researchers reported sorting CD4+ naive, central memory, regulatory and stem cell-like memory cells via CD45RO/CCR7/CD25/CD127/CD95/CD27. This clone occurred a few times. Its antigen is unknown. Every bit of the isolated RNA underwent reverse transcription, so sequencing read expressed TCRB transcripts. Libraries were prepared by immunoSEQ multiplex PCR; TCRdb keeps only in-frame clonotypes and omits some of them. The repertoire holds more than 200,000 clones, with 16% as singletons. Germline V gene lookup returns CDR1 SGDLS and CDR2 YYNGEE. This CDR3 contains 16 residues. V was shortened by 0 bases and J by 4 bases, with 17 bases between the two germline ends.

Specimen: naive CD4+ T cells from blood. This receptor was taken from a young man with type 1 diabetes. The J gene is TRBJ2-7, the V gene TRBV9, with a tentative D call TRBD1 (5 bases). Here the CDR3 DNA reads TGTGCCAGCAGCGTAGCTACAGGCTCTTCGAAGTACGAGCAGTACTTC. This encodes CASSVATGSSKYEQYF.